Listed here are 4 T cell receptor beta chains from one sample, sequenced in a study of molecular identifiers for immune sequencing clone quantification. TCRdb used MiXCR to reprocess the PCR reads, holding one entry per CDR3 protein. The sample contains just over 40,000 distinct CDR3 sequences, 24% of which appear only once. The source material was naive CD8+ T cells from blood, with Jurkat cell RNA spiked in. As to subset: FACS-sorted CD8+CD4-CCR7+CD45RA+ naive T cells. All receptors come from a human donor in good health. Some libraries in this study had Jurkat cell RNA spiked in.

The chain is built from TRBV30 and TRBJ2-5; TRBD1 is a possible D gene (5 bases). Germline V gene lookup returns CDR1 GTSNPN and CDR2 SVGIG (reference sequence). The CDR3 spans 14 residues. Trimming took 1 base from V and 5 from J, leaving 14 bases between them. The CDR3 region is CAWSGARVGETQYF. The CDR3 bases are TGTGCCTGGAGTGGAGCCAGGGTGGGTGAGACCCAGTACTTC.

About this clonotype itself: A clone one base away is much larger, so this may be a read error. The chain uses TRBV12-5 and TRBJ2-5, with TRBD1 identical over 11 bases. Germline CDR1 LGHNT, CDR2 FRNRAP. The CDR3 contains 15 residues. CDR3 nucleotides: TGTGTTAGTGGTAGGGGACAGGGGGTCCAAGAGACCCAGTACTTC. It translates to CVSGRGQGVQETQYF.

With regard to this clonotype: A much larger clone differs from this one at a single base, so this may be a read error. The chain carries TRBV20-1 and TRBJ2-5, with TRBD1 as a possible D gene (6 bases). The CDR3 spans 14 residues. CDR1 and CDR2 from the germline V gene are DFQATT and SNEGSKA (reference sequence). CDR3 nucleotide sequence: TGCAGTGCTAGAGCATCAGGGGCCGGAGAGACCCTGTACTTC. Its translation is CSARASGAGETLYF.

Turning to this clonotype: A much larger clone differs by one base, so this may be a read error. This chain joins TRBV10-3 and TRBJ2-4; 8 bases align to TRBD1. The V gene's germline CDR1 is ENHRY and CDR2 SYGVKD. The CDR3 is 16 residues long. The CDR3 reads CAISRAGGLAKSIQYF. The DNA of the CDR3 is TGTGCCATCAGTCGGGCAGGGGGCCTAGCCAAAAGCATTCAGTACTTC.